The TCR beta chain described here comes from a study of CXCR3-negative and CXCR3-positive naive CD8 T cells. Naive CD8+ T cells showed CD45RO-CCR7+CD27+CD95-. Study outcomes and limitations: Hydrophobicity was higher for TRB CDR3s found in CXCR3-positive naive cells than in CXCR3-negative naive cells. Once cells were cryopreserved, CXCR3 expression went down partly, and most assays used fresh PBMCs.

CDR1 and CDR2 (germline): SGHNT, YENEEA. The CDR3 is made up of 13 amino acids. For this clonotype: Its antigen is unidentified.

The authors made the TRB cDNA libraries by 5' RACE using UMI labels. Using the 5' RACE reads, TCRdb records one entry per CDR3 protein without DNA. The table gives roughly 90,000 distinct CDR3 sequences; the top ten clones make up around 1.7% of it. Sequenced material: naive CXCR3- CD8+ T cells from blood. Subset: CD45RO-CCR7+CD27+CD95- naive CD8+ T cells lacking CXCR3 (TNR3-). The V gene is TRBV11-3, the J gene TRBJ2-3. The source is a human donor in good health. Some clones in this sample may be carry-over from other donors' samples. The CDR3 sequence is CASSSRTNKTQYF.